This is a list of T cell receptor beta chains from one sample in a study of blood T cells in healthy people across ages. TCRdb redid the calling of the 5' RACE reads with MiXCR, one entry per CDR3 protein. The table lists hundreds of thousands of distinct CDR3 sequences, around 25% of them singletons. The same sample was also used in a study of T cells of mothers and their children.

The sample was blood. These receptors all come from a boy under 18 in good health. CDR3s include the opening cysteine and the closing phenylalanine or tryptophan. A D gene is named only where the DNA matches it firmly. Where a row states a size, it is once, few, many or the class of an expanded clone; other rows omit it.

TRBV5-1	TRBD1	NA	TRBJ1-2	CASRGETGDRYGYTF	TGCGCCAGCAGGGGGGAGACAGGGGATCGGTATGGCTACACCTTC
TRBV19	NA	few	TRBJ2-7	CASSPRVWYEQYF	TGTGCCAGTAGTCCCAGGGTTTGGTACGAGCAGTACTTC
TRBV20-1	TRBD2	NA	TRBJ2-1	CSARASGSYNEQFF	TGCAGTGCGCGGGCTAGCGGGAGCTACAATGAGCAGTTCTTC
TRBV12-3/TRBV12-4	NA	NA	TRBJ2-7	CASSFGGTHNSYEQYF	TGTGCCAGCAGTTTTGGCGGGACACATAACTCCTACGAGCAGTACTTC
TRBV10-3	TRBD1	NA	TRBJ1-1	CAISADRETEAFF	TGTGCCATCAGTGCAGACAGGGAAACTGAAGCTTTCTTT
TRBV29-1	NA	NA	TRBJ1-1	CSVNQGLEAFF	TGCAGCGTTAATCAGGGGTTGGAAGCTTTCTTT
TRBV12-5	NA	few	TRBJ2-7	CASGYRPEYEQYF	TGTGCTAGTGGTTATCGTCCGGAGTACGAGCAGTACTTC
TRBV4-3	NA	NA	TRBJ2-1	CASSQDVESSYNEQFF	TGCGCCAGCAGCCAAGATGTGGAGAGCTCCTACAATGAGCAGTTCTTC
TRBV7-9	TRBD1	NA	TRBJ1-4	CASSVPGQGGEKLFF	TGTGCCAGCAGCGTACCGGGACAGGGGGGCGAAAAACTGTTTTTT
TRBV13	TRBD2	NA	TRBJ2-7	CASSGSGTLSYEQYF	TGTGCCAGCAGCGGTAGCGGGACCCTCTCCTACGAGCAGTACTTC
TRBV29-1	NA	NA	TRBJ1-2	CSVPRFGGGYTF	TGCAGCGTTCCCCGGTTCGGGGGTGGCTACACCTTC
TRBV7-2	NA	NA	TRBJ1-1	CASSLWAMNTEAFF	TGTGCCAGCAGCTTATGGGCGATGAACACTGAAGCTTTCTTT
TRBV6-1	TRBD1	NA	TRBJ1-4	CASSTGGRYGVNGKLFF	TGTGCCAGCAGCACAGGGGGACGATACGGCGTGAATGGAAAACTGTTTTTT
TRBV29-1	TRBD1	few	TRBJ1-4	CSVEGGQDEELFF	TGCAGCGTTGAAGGGGGACAGGATGAAGAACTGTTTTTT
TRBV7-9	TRBD1	NA	TRBJ2-5	CASSMTGEEVQETQYF	TGTGCCAGCAGCATGACAGGGGAGGAGGTCCAAGAGACCCAGTACTTC
TRBV6-5	TRBD1	many	TRBJ2-1	CASSSGGEQFF	TGCGCCAGCAGCTCAGGGGGTGAGCAGTTCTTC
TRBV19	NA	few	TRBJ2-5	CASSIDLRQRETQYF	TGTGCCAGTAGTATAGATCTGAGACAGAGGGAGACCCAGTACTTC
TRBV25-1	TRBD2	once	TRBJ2-7	CASSEYVLAGGHEQYF	TGTGCCAGCAGTGAATACGTGTTAGCGGGGGGTCACGAGCAGTACTTC
TRBV21-1	NA	few	TRBJ2-5	CASSTNGGTQYF	TGTGCCAGCAGCACAAACGGGGGGACCCAGTACTTC
TRBV27	TRBD2	NA	TRBJ2-7	CASSLDGLAGGFYEQYF	TGTGCCAGCAGTTTAGATGGTCTAGCGGGAGGCTTTTACGAGCAGTACTTC